The clone carrying this TCR beta chain was picked up many times. The antigen remains unidentified. The data derive from a study of CD8 T cells in ankylosing spondylitis. MiXCR was run by TCRdb on the 5' RACE reads, yielding one entry per CDR3 protein. Of some 130,000 distinct CDR3 sequences listed, roughly an eighth are singletons. Overall study findings and caveats: The authors found the disease-linked clones to be CD8+ and relatively rare in peripheral blood. There were earlier reports of some motif variants in reactive arthritis synovial fluid and blood. A motif of 7 to 9 highly homologous TCR beta variants was seen as apparently characteristic of ankylosing spondylitis blood. Matched ankylosing spondylitis synovial fluid reportedly contained a significantly enriched population of disease-linked clones.

Trimming left V 0 bases short and J 1 base short, with 21 bases between. Looked up from germline, CDR1 is DFQATT and CDR2 is SNEGSKA (reference sequence). This CDR3 region has 18 residues. This TCR was recovered from a female donor with ankylosing spondylitis or in good health (not recorded which). The chain links TRBV20-1 to TRBJ2-5, with D possibly matching TRBD1 (6 bases). Sequences were obtained from blood, either unsorted or a sorted T cell fraction (not recorded which). In DNA, the CDR3 is TGCAGTGCTAGAGATCCATCCCCGACAGGAGGAGGCCAAGAGACCCAGTACTTC. Translated, it gives CSARDPSPTGGGQETQYF.